This T cell receptor beta chain stems from a study of T cell responses to AZD1222 COVID-19 vaccine. Assay: immunoSEQ multiplex PCR; the TCRdb copy retains only in-frame clones and omits some. The table has some 110,000 clones, 80% to 90% seen once. The V end was cut by 0 bases, the J end by 2 bases, with 11 bases between. The CDR3 loop spans 16 amino acids. In germline, CDR1 is MNHNS, CDR2 SASEGT. Source: peripheral blood, taken on day 0 of MenACWY control vaccination. The rearrangement uses TRBV6-1 and TRBJ1-3; D is unresolved. This TCR came from an adult in good health. The CDR3 nucleotides read TGTGCCAGCAGTGAAGCGGTAGGGTTCACTGGAAACACCATATATTTT. This translates into CASSEAVGFTGNTIYF.